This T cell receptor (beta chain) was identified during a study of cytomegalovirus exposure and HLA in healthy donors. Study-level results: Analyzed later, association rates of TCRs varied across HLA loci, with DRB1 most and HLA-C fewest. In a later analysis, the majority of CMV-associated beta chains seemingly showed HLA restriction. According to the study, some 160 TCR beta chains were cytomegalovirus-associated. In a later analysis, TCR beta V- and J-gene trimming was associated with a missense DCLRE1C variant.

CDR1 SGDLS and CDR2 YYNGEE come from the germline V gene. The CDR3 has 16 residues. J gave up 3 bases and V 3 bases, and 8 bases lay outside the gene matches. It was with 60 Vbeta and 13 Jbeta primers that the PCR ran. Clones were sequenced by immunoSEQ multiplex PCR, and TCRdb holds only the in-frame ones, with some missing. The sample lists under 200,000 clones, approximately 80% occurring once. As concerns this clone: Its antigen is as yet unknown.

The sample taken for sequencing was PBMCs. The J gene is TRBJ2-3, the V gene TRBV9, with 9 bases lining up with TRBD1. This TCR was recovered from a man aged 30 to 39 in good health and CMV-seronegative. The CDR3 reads CASSGTGGLGTDTQYF. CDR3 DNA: TGTGCCAGCAGCGGAACAGGGGGCTTGGGGACAGATACGCAGTATTTT.